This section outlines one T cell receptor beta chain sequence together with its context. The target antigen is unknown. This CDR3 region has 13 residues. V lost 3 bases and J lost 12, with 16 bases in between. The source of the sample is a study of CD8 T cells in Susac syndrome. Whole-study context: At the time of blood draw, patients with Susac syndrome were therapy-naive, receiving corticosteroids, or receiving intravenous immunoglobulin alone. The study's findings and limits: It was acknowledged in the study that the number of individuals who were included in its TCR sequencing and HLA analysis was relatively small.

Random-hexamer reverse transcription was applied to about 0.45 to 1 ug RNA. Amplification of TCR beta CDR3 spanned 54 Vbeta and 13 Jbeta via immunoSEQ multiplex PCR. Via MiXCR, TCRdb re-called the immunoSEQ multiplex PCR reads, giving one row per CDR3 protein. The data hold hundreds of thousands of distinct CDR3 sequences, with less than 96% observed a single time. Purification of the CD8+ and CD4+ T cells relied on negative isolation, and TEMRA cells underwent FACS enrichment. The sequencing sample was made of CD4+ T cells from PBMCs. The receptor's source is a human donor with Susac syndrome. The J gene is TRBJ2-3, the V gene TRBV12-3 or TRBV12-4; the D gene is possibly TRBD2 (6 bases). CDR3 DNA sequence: TGTGCCAGCAGTTTCAGCGGGCCGGGTTCACAGTATTTT. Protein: CASSFSGPGSQYF.